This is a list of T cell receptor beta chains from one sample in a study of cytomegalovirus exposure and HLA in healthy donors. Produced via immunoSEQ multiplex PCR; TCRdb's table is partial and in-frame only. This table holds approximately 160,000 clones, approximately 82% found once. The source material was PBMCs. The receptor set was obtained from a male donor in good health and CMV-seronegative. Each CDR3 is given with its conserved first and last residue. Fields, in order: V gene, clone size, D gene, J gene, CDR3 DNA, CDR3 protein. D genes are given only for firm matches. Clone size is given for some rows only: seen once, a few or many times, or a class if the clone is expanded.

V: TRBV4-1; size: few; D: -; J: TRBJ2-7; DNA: TGCGCCAGCAGCCAAGATTTCGGGGCCTACGAGCAGTACTTC; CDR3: CASSQDFGAYEQYF
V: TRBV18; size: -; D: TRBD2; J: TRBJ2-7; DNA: TGTGCCAGCTCACCTGGGACTAGCGGCGAGCAGTACTTC; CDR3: CASSPGTSGEQYF
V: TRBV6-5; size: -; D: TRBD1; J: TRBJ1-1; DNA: TGTGCCAGCACCCAGGGACAGGGGAACACTGAAGCTTTCTTT; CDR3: CASTQGQGNTEAFF
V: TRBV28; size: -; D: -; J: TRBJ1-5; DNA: TGTGCCAGCAGTTTTGGGGGGAGGGTGAATCAGCCCCAGCATTTT; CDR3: CASSFGGRVNQPQHF
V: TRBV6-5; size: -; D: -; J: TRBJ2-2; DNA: TGTGCCAGCAGTTACTCCAGATACGGGGAGCTGTTTTTT; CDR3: CASSYSRYGELFF
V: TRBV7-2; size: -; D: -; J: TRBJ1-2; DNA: TGTGCCAGCAGCTTAAATCACAGGGACCGAGATGGCTACACCTTC; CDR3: CASSLNHRDRDGYTF
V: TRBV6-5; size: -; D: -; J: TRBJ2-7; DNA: TGTGCCAGCAGTTACTCCGGGGGCTCCTACGAGCAGTACTTC; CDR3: CASSYSGGSYEQYF
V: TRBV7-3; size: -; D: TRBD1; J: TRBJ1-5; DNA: TGTGCCAGCAGCTTATATCCAGGGGGGAATCAGCCCCAGCATTTT; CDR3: CASSLYPGGNQPQHF
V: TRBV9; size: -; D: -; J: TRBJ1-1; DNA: TGTGCCAGCAGCGTTCAGGGCAGGGACACTGAAGCTTTCTTT; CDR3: CASSVQGRDTEAFF
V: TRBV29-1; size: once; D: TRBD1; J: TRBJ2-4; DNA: TGCAGCGTTGGGGGACAGGCTCTAGCCAAAAACATTCAGTACTTC; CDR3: CSVGGQALAKNIQYF
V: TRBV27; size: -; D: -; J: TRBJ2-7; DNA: TGTGCCAGCAGTCGGACAGTCCCCCTTTACGAGCAGTACTTC; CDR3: CASSRTVPLYEQYF
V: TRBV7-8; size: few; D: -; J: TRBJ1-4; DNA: TGTGCCAGCAGCTTTTGGGCAGATGAAAAACTGTTTTTT; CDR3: CASSFWADEKLFF
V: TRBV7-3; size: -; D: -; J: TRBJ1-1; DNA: TGCGCCAGCAGCGCACAGGGAAGCACTGAAGCTTTCTTT; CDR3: CASSAQGSTEAFF
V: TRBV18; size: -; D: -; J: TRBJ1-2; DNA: TGTGCCAGCTCACCGAGCTTGGACTATGGCTACACCTTC; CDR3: CASSPSLDYGYTF
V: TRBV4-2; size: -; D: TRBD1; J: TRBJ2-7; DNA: TGTGCCAGCAGCCAATCGACAGGGATCTCCTACGAGCAGTACTTC; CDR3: CASSQSTGISYEQYF
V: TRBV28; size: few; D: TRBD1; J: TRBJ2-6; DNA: TGTGCCAGCAGTTTAGAACAGGGGCAGCTAGCCAACGTCCTGACTTTC; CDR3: CASSLEQGQLANVLTF
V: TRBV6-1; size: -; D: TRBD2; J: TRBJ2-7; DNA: TGTGCCAGCAGTACGAGCGGGGGGGCGTACGAGCAGTACTTC; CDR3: CASSTSGGAYEQYF
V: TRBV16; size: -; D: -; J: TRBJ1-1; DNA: TGTGCCAGCAGCCAATTATCCGGGGAAGGAATTATTGGTGACACTGAAGCTTTCTTT; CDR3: CASSQLSGEGIIGDTEAFF
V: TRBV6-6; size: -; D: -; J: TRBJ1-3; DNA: TGTGCCAGCAGTTACGAGACAGTCTCTGGAAACACCATATATTTT; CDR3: CASSYETVSGNTIYF
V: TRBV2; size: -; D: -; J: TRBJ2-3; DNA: TGTGCCAGCAGTGTATCGGCGGGTATCTTCACAGATACGCAGTATTTT; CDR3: CASSVSAGIFTDTQYF
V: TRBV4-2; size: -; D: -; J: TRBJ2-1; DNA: TGTGCCAGCAGCCACGGGGAGCCGTTCGGCGGCGGCTCCTACAATGAGCAGTTCTTC; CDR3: CASSHGEPFGGGSYNEQFF
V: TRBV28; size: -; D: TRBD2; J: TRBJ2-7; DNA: TGTGCCAGCGGGAGGGTTTACGAGCAGTACTTC; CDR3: CASGRVYEQYF
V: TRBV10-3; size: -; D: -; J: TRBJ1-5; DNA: TGTGCCATCGGTATGAACAGGGAAGGTCAGCCCCAGCATTTT; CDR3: CAIGMNREGQPQHF
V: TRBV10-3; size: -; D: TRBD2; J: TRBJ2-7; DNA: TGTGCCATCAGTGAGAAGGCTAGCGGATACGAGCAGTACTTC; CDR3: CAISEKASGYEQYF
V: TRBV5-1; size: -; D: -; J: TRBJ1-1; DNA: TGCGCCAGCAGCTTGGAGACAATTTGGAACACTGAAGCTTTCTTT; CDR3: CASSLETIWNTEAFF
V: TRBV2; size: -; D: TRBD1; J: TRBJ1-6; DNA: TGTGCCAGCAGTGCAACAGGGGACGGATCACCCCTCCACTTT; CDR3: CASSATGDGSPLHF
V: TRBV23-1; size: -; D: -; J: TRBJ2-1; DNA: TGCGCCAGCAGTCATAAAGGGGTTCGGGAGCAGTTCTTC; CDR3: CASSHKGVREQFF
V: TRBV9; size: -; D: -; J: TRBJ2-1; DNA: TGTGCCAGCAGCCGCATGGGGAGCCAAGATGAGCAGTTCTTC; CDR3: CASSRMGSQDEQFF
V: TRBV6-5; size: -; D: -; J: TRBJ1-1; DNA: TGTGCCAGCAGTTACTCTTTCGGGGTGGTGAACACTGAAGCTTTCTTT; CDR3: CASSYSFGVVNTEAFF
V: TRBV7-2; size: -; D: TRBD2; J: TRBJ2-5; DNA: TGTGCCAGCAGCTTATCAAGTCTCGGGACTAGGTTGCAAGAGACCCAGTACTTC; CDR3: CASSLSSLGTRLQETQYF
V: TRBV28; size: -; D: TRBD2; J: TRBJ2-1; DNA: TGTGCTAGTAAGTTAGCGGGAGCATCCTACAATGAGCAGTTCTTC; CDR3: CASKLAGASYNEQFF
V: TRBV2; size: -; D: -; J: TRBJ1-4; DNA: TGTGCCAGCAGTGAACACAGGACTACAACTAATGAAAAACTGTTTTTT; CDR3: CASSEHRTTTNEKLFF
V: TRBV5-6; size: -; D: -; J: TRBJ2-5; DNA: TGTGCCAGCAGCTTGGCAGGAGGGTCCCAAGAGACCCAGTACTTC; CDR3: CASSLAGGSQETQYF
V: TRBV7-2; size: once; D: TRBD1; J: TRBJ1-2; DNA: TGTGCCAGCAGCTTAGGGACAGGACGCTCTGACTATGGCTACACCTTC; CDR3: CASSLGTGRSDYGYTF
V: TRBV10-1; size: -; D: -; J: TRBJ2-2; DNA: TGCGCCAGCAGCACTAGTCTCCCCGGGGAGCTGTTTTTT; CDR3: CASSTSLPGELFF
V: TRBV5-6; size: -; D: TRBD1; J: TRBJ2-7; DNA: TGTGCCAGCAGCCAAGGGACAGGGGGCTTCCACGAGCAGTACTTC; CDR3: CASSQGTGGFHEQYF
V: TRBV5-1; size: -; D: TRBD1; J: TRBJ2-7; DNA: TGCGCCAGCAGCCAAACAGGGGATGGACTCTACGAGCAGTACTTC; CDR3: CASSQTGDGLYEQYF
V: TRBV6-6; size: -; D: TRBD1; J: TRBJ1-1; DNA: TGTGCCAGCAGTCCCGCCGGACAGGGCAACACTGAAGCTTTCTTT; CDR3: CASSPAGQGNTEAFF
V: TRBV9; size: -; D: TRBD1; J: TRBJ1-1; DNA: TGTGCCAGCAGCCCTCAGGGGGCCGTGGACACTGAAGCTTTCTTT; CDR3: CASSPQGAVDTEAFF
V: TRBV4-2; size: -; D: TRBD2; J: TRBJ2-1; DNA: TGTGCCAGCAGCCAAAATTCTCGCGGGGGACCTAACAATGAGCAGTTCTTC; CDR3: CASSQNSRGGPNNEQFF
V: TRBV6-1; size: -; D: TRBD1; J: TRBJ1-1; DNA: TGTGCCAGCAGTCCTACAGGGGGCTTGGGAGCTTTCTTT; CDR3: CASSPTGGLGAFF
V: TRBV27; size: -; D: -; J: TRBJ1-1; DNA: TGTGCCAGCAGTTTCGCGGACAGATTGAACACTGAAGCTTTCTTT; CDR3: CASSFADRLNTEAFF
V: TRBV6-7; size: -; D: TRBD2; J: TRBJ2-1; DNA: TGTGCCAGCAGTTACCCGCCGGGACTAGCGGGCTCCTACAATGAGCAGTTCTTC; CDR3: CASSYPPGLAGSYNEQFF
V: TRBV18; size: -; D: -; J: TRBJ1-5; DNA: TGTGCCAGCTCGCCCAGACAGAATAGCAATCAGCCCCAGCATTTT; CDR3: CASSPRQNSNQPQHF
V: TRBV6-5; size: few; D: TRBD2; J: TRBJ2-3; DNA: TGTGCCAGCAGTTACTCGGTAGCGGGAGGCGGAAATACGCAGTATTTT; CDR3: CASSYSVAGGGNTQYF
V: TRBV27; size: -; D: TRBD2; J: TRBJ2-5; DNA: TGTGCCAGCAGTTCTCTCCCGGGAGGCCCTCAAGAGACCCAGTACTTC; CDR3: CASSSLPGGPQETQYF
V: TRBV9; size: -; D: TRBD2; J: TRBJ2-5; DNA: TGTGCCAGCAGCGTACAGGCTAGCGGGGGGCAAGAGACCCAGTACTTC; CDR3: CASSVQASGGQETQYF
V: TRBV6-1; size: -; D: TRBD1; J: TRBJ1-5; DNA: TGTGCCAGCCTAGGGACAGCCCTTGAGCATTTT; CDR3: CASLGTALEHF
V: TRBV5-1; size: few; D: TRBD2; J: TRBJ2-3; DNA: TGCGCCAGCAGCCCGGGGACTAGTGCAGATACGCAGTATTTT; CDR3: CASSPGTSADTQYF
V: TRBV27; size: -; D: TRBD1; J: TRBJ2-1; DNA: TGTGCCAGCAGTTCCCCGACAGGGAGCTCCTACAATGAGCAGTTCTTC; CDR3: CASSSPTGSSYNEQFF
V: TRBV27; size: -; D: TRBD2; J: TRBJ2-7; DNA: TGTGCCAGCAGGTCAGCGGGAGGGCTACCCTACGAGCAGTACTTC; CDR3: CASRSAGGLPYEQYF
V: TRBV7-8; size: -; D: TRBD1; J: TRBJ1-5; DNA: TGTGCCAGCAGCTTAGCGTTGGACAGGGTTTCGCAGCCCCAGCATTTT; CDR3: CASSLALDRVSQPQHF